This entry lists 19 T cell receptor beta chains sequenced from one sample in a study of tumor-infiltrating lymphocytes in primary liver carcinoma. The source material, roughly 18-30 mg of unsorted bulk tissue, was used to co-extract RNA and DNA. From 400 to 500 ng total RNA, TCR beta cDNA was generated with a primer in the constant region. Modified slightly, ARM-PCR produced TCR beta libraries over three nested multiplex PCR rounds. A C-beta reverse primer and TRBV1-TRBV30 forward primers served in each of the first two PCR rounds, at roughly 10 cycles apiece. Using its own MiXCR run on the multiplex PCR reads, TCRdb lists one record per CDR3 protein. The table includes more than 85,000 distinct CDR3 sequences, about four fifths detected once. The sample was liver tumor tissue from sampling region 3. The subset was: tumor region T3, left-lateral pole. These receptors came from a man aged 40-49 years with primary liver carcinoma and hepatitis B virus infection.

The J gene is TRBJ2-7, the V gene TRBV11-1; D not certain. The V gene's germline CDR1 is SGHAT and CDR2 FQDESV (reference sequence). The CDR3 spans 17 residues. V was shortened by 11 bases and J by 0 bases, with 26 bases between the two germline ends. CDR3 coding DNA: TGTGCCGGTAGCTTAGGGCCGGCGCGTGAAAGCTCCTACGAGCAGTACTTC. Translating gives CAGSLGPARESSYEQYF.

A note on this clonotype: The junction shows a germline mismatch at one end, possibly a read error. This rearrangement joins TRBV29-1 to TRBJ2-3; 11 bases match TRBD2. The CDR3 is 15 residues long. CDR1 and CDR2 (germline): SQVTM, ANQGSEA. Here the CDR3 DNA reads TGCAGTGTACGGACTAGCGGGTGTTGGAAAGATATGCAGTATTTT. Translation gives CSVRTSGCWKDMQYF.

This clonotype was seen only once. No conserved phenylalanine or tryptophan is present at the end of the CDR3, so a read error is the likely explanation. Written as DNA, the CDR3 is TGTGCCGGCAGCTTAGTTACAGGCAGTACATACGAGCAGTACTTA. It encodes CAGSLVTGSTYEQYL. V is TRBV7-9 and J is TRBJ2-7; weak D call: TRBD1 (5 bases). The V gene's germline CDR1 is SEHNR and CDR2 FQNEAQ (reference sequence). CDR3 length: 15 amino acids.

The chain is built from TRBV19 and TRBJ2-1, with D unclear. With 1 base removed from V and 7 bases from J, the gap between germline ends came to 8 bases. Germline V CDR1 and CDR2: LNHDA, SQIVND (reference sequence). This CDR3 has 13 residues. CDR3 sequence reads: CASSIAAPNEQFF. In DNA, the CDR3 is TGTGCCAGTAGTATAGCTGCACCAAATGAGCAGTTCTTC.

Remarks on this clonotype: Without the conserved terminal phenylalanine or tryptophan, this CDR3 likely stems from a read error. CDR3 coding DNA: TGCATCGTTAATTCGGGGTGGGGTATGAACACTGAAGCTTTCCTT. The encoded protein is CIVNSGWGMNTEAFL. The chain carries TRBV29-1 and TRBJ1-1, with D unresolved. The CDR3 extends over 15 amino acids. CDR1 is SQVTM, CDR2 ANQGSEA, per germline.

A note on this clonotype: At one end the junction does not follow the germline gene, possibly because of a read error. The rearrangement uses TRBV29-1 and TRBJ2-1, with D unclear. This CDR3 has 10 residues. CDR1 is SQVTM and CDR2 is ANQGSEA in the germline V gene. The CDR3 here is CSVFDNEQSF. The CDR3 coding sequence is TGCAGCGTTTTCGACAATGAGCAGTCCTTC.

On this clonotype: At one end the junction does not follow the germline gene, possibly because of a read error. The chain recombines TRBV28 with TRBJ2-4; perhaps TRBD2 as D (6 bases). This CDR3 contains 14 residues. Germline CDR1 MDHEN, CDR2 SYDVKM. The CDR3 DNA reads TGTGCCAGCAATTCCCGGCTCGGAGGGAACATTCGGTACTTC. Its protein is CASNSRLGGNIRYF.

In regard to this clonotype: Germline and junction disagree at one end, which may indicate a read error. The chain links TRBV29-1 to TRBJ2-7, with D uncertain. The CDR3 is 12 amino acids. Germline V gives CDR1 SQVTM, CDR2 ANQGSEA. CDR3 coding DNA: TGCAGCGTTGAATCAGCCCCATACGAGAAGTACTTC. It translates to CSVESAPYEKYF.

Concerning this clonotype itself: The junction differs from germline at one of its ends, possibly a read error. The J gene is TRBJ2-3, the V gene TRBV11-1; D tentatively reads TRBD1 or TRBD2 (5 bases each). Germline-derived CDR1 and CDR2 are SGHAT and FQDESV (reference sequence). This CDR3 contains 19 residues. CDR3 region: CASCSGGSSVGARTDTQYF. The CDR3 nucleotides read TGTGCCAGCTGTTCTGGGGGAAGCTCTGTTGGGGCCCGCACAGATACACAGTATTTT.

V is TRBV12-3 or TRBV12-4 and J is TRBJ2-5, with 7 bases identical to TRBD2. The CDR3 is 13 amino acids. The trim removed 5 bases at V and 10 bases at J, leaving 10 bases unmatched. The CDR3 loop is CASSPNSGDSQYF. DNA for the CDR3: TGTGCCAGCAGTCCGAACAGCGGGGATAGCCAGTACTTC.

Of note for this clonotype: The junction departs from germline at one end; a sequencing error may be responsible. The chain joins TRBV6-6 to TRBJ1-5; 9 nucleotides line up with TRBD1. Germline CDR1 and CDR2: MNHNY and SVGAGI (reference sequence). This CDR3 spans 18 amino acids. As DNA, the CDR3 is TGTGCCAGAAGTTACTTCGATCCGACAGGGGGGCTAAATCAGCCCCAGCATTTC. Its protein is CARSYFDPTGGLNQPQHF.

Only one count was recorded for this clonotype. A junction end diverges from the germline sequence, so it may reflect a read error. The rearrangement joins TRBV6-5 to TRBJ2-7; D gene unclear. The CDR3 is made up of 15 amino acids. CDR1 and CDR2 from the germline V gene are MNHEY and SVGAGI. CDR3 bases: TGTGCCAGCAGTCGGACCCAGACACATCCGTACGGGCAGTACTTC. Translated: CASSRTQTHPYGQYF.

The chain couples TRBV4-1 to TRBJ1-6, with D uncertain. V was cut by 2 bases and J by 16 bases, with 21 bases left in between. Germline assignment: CDR1 MGHRA and CDR2 YSYEKL. The CDR3 covers 15 residues. The CDR3 loop is CASSQFNGLNSLLHF. CDR3 DNA: TGCGCCAGCAGCCAATTTAACGGCTTGAATTCACTTCTCCACTTT.

Regarding this clonotype: The junction differs from germline at one of its ends, possibly a read error. This rearrangement joins TRBV24-1 to TRBJ2-1; the D gene is possibly TRBD1 (6 bases). Germline CDR1 KGHDR, CDR2 SFDVKD. The CDR3 spans 16 residues. The chain's CDR3 is CATSDPGTWLTSEQFF. The CDR3 coding sequence is TGCGCCACCAGTGATCCCGGGACATGGTTAACGAGTGAGCAGTTCTTC.

Concerning this clonotype: Its ends do not fully match the called genes, so a read error is possible. The V call is TRBV28, the J call TRBJ2-1, with 13 bases that match TRBD2. The CDR3 is made up of 19 amino acids. Germline V CDR1 and CDR2: MDHEN, SYDVKM. CDR3 in amino acids: CSSSFAGLAGSSSYNEQFF. CDR3 nucleotides: TGTTCCAGCAGTTTTGCGGGACTAGCGGGATCGAGCTCCTACAATGAGCAGTTCTTC.

About this clonotype: At one end the junction does not follow the germline gene, possibly because of a read error. The rearrangement joins TRBV5-4 to TRBJ2-1; 12 bases fit TRBD2. The CDR3 spans 17 residues. Germline V gene lookup returns CDR1 SGHNT and CDR2 YYREEE (reference sequence). The CDR3 sequence: CASSLRPGLAGYNEQLF. CDR3 coding DNA: TGTGCCAGCAGCTTGAGGCCGGGACTAGCGGGCTACAATGAGCAGTTGTTC.

In regard to this clonotype: The conserved final phenylalanine or tryptophan is absent from the CDR3, which likely points to a read error. The DNA is left out, because the CDR3 cannot be placed on it with certainty; the CDR3 is given as TCRdb lists it. V usage is TRBV4-3 and J usage is TRBJ1-6; the table names TRBD1, a call not compared with the DNA. The germline CDR1 and CDR2 sequences are LGHNA and YSLEER. The CDR3 is 13 residues long, counting both termini. The CDR3 region is CASSPGQNSPLRL.

The table lists this clonotype with a count of one. In this CDR3 the conserved last residue, phenylalanine or tryptophan, is missing, so a read error is likely. It is unclear where the CDR3 begins or ends on the DNA, so no DNA is shown, and the CDR3 is as TCRdb lists it. This chain connects TRBV11-2 to TRBJ1-5; the D call TRBD1 from the table was never checked on the DNA. The CDR3 is 16 residues long, counting both termini. Germline CDR1 reads SGHAT; CDR2 reads FQNNGV. The CDR3: CASSLKGGLTNQPQRS.

Comment on this clonotype: The limits of the CDR3 on the DNA are not certain, so only TCRdb's listed CDR3 is given. The chain is built from TRBV28 and TRBJ1-2; the table gives TRBD1 as D, unverified against the DNA. Looked up from germline, CDR1 is MDHEN and CDR2 is SYDVKM. The length of the CDR3 is 13 amino acids, counting both ends. CDR3 in amino acids: CASRTGGNYGCTF.